These 13 T cell receptor beta chains came from one sample sequenced in a study of blood T cell repertoires in COVID-19. Only in-frame clones appear in the TCRdb table, and some are missing; sequencing was by immunoSEQ multiplex PCR. The sample lists about 99,000 clones; around 83% were seen once. The sample comprised peripheral blood. Receptors originate from a woman aged 60-75 years in a cohort sampled during active or convalescent COVID-19.

The chain combines TRBV6-6 with TRBJ1-5, with D possibly TRBD1 on 6 matching bases. Germline lookup yields CDR1 MNHNY and CDR2 SVGAGI (reference sequence). This CDR3 has 15 amino acids. Trimming stripped 7 bases from V and 6 bases from J, with 19 bases between. CDR3 amino acids: CASISNGGQGQPQHF. The CDR3 DNA reads TGTGCCAGCATTTCAAACGGGGGGCAGGGTCAGCCCCAGCATTTT.

There are a few counts of this clone. The chain recombines TRBV19 with TRBJ1-5; D is ambiguous. CDR3 length: 11 amino acids. The V gene lost 5 bases and the J gene lost 5 bases, with 4 bases spanning the gap. Per germline, CDR1 LNHDA and CDR2 SQIVND (reference sequence). The CDR3 DNA reads as TGTGCCAGTAGTCAGGATCAGCCCCAGCATTTT. This sequence encodes CASSQDQPQHF.

V and J are TRBV19 and TRBJ2-1; 14 nucleotides line up with TRBD2. With 4 bases clipped from V and 9 bases from J, the junction kept 5 bases outside the gene matches. Per germline, CDR1 LNHDA and CDR2 SQIVND (reference sequence). The CDR3 is 15 residues long. The CDR3 protein is CASSSLGLAGAEQFF. The CDR3 DNA reads TGTGCCAGTAGTAGTTTGGGACTAGCGGGAGCTGAGCAGTTCTTC.

V is TRBV5-4 and J is TRBJ1-2; perhaps TRBD1 as D (5 bases). Trimming left V 3 bases short and J 4 bases short, with 13 bases between. Germline V gives CDR1 SGHNT, CDR2 YYREEE (reference sequence). CDR3 size: 14 residues. CDR3: CASSSGRDFYGYTF. DNA for the CDR3: TGTGCCAGCAGCTCTGGAAGGGACTTCTATGGCTACACCTTC. Full variable domain (missing parts from reference TRBV5-4 and TRBJ1-2): ETGVTQSPTHLIKTRGQQVTLRCSSQSGHNTVSWYQQALGQGPQFIFQYYREEENGRGNFPPRFSGLQFPNYSSELNVNALELDDSALYLCASSSGRDFYGYTFGSGTRLTVV.

This sequence joins TRBV19 and TRBJ2-2, with no clear D. The CDR3 covers 15 residues. Germline CDR1 LNHDA, CDR2 SQIVND (reference sequence). Deletions cut 3 bases from V and 3 bases from J, with 11 bases between. DNA for the CDR3: TGTGCCAGTAGTATTAGCTCGAGGTACACCGGGGAGCTGTTTTTT. Its translation is CASSISSRYTGELFF.

The chain is built from TRBV2 and TRBJ2-1; no firm D call. The CDR3 totals 14 residues. The germline V gene has CDR1 SNHLY and CDR2 FYNNEI. Trimming cost V 4 bases and J 0 bases, with 7 bases left between them. The CDR3 region is CASSVESSYNEQFF. The CDR3 DNA sequence: TGTGCCAGCAGTGTGGAGAGCTCCTACAATGAGCAGTTCTTC.

The V and J genes are TRBV28 and TRBJ2-7; 7 bases match TRBD2. The trim removed 4 bases at V and 5 bases at J, leaving 17 bases unmatched. The CDR3 has 17 amino acids. The V gene's germline CDR1 is MDHEN and CDR2 SYDVKM. The CDR3 bases are TGTGCCAGCAGTTCCTCGGGGTGGGCGGGAGATCGCGACGAGCAGTACTTC. The encoded protein is CASSSSGWAGDRDEQYF.

The chain joins TRBV7-2 to TRBJ1-5; D not resolved. This CDR3 has 14 residues. CDR1 and CDR2 (germline): SGHTA, FQGNSA. Trimming cost V 2 bases and J 3 bases, with 8 bases left between them. In nucleotides, the CDR3 is TGTGCCAGCAGCTTAAACAGCTTCAATCAGCCCCAGCATTTT. This encodes CASSLNSFNQPQHF.

The chain recombines TRBV9 with TRBJ1-1; D might be TRBD1 (5 bases). CDR1 is SGDLS, CDR2 YYNGEE, per germline. V lost 0 bases and J lost 8, with 11 bases in between. The CDR3 covers 13 residues. CDR3 DNA: TGTGCCAGCAGCGTAGACAGGTTTTCAGAAGCTTTCTTT. This codes for CASSVDRFSEAFF.

The J gene is TRBJ1-3, the V gene TRBV9; 10 nucleotides match TRBD1. The CDR3 totals 15 residues. Germline CDR1 is SGDLS and CDR2 is YYNGEE. Trimming removed 0 bases from V and 7 bases from J; junction bases left unmatched: 4. DNA for the CDR3: TGTGCCAGCAGCGTAGGGGACAGGGGTAGCAACACCATATATTTT. Its translation: CASSVGDRGSNTIYF.

This chain joins TRBV7-3 and TRBJ2-1; 9 positions match TRBD2. This CDR3 has 15 residues. CDR1 is SGHTA and CDR2 is FQGTGA in the germline V gene. The V segment lost 3 bases and the J segment 0 bases; nucleotides outside the gene matches: 0. The CDR3 bases are TGTGCCAGCAGCTTTAGCGGGGGCTCCTACAATGAGCAGTTCTTC. Protein product: CASSFSGGSYNEQFF. Together with reference TRBV7-3 and TRBJ2-1, the CDR3 gives the full variable domain: GAGVSQTPSNKVTEKGKYVELRCDPISGHTALYWYRQSLGQGPEFLIYFQGTGAADDSGLPNDRFFAVRPEGSVSTLKIQRTERGDSAVYLCASSFSGGSYNEQFFGPGTRLTVL.

This clone came up once. The chain is built from TRBV9 and TRBJ2-1; the match to TRBD2 covers 9 bases. Losses at the gene ends were 3 bases for V and 6 bases for J; bases not matched to a gene: 7. The CDR3 extends over 15 amino acids. CDR1 is SGDLS and CDR2 is YYNGEE in the germline V gene. CDR3 sequence (DNA): TGTGCCAGCAGCGAATCGGGACTAGCCTTCAATGAGCAGTTCTTC. Protein: CASSESGLAFNEQFF.

The chain combines TRBV19 with TRBJ1-5; 7 bases are a match to TRBD1. The J segment lost 4 bases and the V segment lost 5 bases, leaving 14 bases of the junction unmatched. CDR1 and CDR2 (germline): LNHDA, SQIVND (reference sequence). The CDR3 runs to 17 residues. CDR3 sequence (DNA): TGTGCCAGTAGTTGGGGACAGCCGGGAACGGGTAATCAGCCCCAGCATTTT. Its protein is CASSWGQPGTGNQPQHF.